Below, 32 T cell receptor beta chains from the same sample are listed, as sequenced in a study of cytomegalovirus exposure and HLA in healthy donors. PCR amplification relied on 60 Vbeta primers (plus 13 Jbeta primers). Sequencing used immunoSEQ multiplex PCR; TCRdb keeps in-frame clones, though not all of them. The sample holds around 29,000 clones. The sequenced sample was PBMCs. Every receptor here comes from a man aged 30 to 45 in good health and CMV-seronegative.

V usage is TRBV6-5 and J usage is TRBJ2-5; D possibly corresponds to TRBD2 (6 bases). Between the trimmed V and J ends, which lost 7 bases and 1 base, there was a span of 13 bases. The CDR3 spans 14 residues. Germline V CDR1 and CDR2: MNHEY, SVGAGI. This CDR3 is CASKIRGSQETQYF. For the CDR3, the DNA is TGTGCCAGCAAGATTCGGGGGTCCCAAGAGACCCAGTACTTC.

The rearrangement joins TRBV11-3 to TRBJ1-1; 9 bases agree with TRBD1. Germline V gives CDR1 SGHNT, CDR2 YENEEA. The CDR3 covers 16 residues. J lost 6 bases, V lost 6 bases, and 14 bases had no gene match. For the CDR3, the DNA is TGTGCCAGCAGTTCCCCAGGGACAGGGATTATCTCTGAAGCTTTCTTT. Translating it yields CASSSPGTGIISEAFF.

The CDR3 region has the DNA TGTGCCAGCAGCTTAGCTATCCCCACAGATACGCAGTATTTT. It yields the protein CASSLAIPTDTQYF. This chain joins TRBV7-9 and TRBJ2-3, with D unclear. Germline assignment: CDR1 SEHNR and CDR2 FQNEAQ (reference sequence). V was trimmed by 0 bases and J by 2 bases, leaving 6 bases between them. The CDR3 extends over 14 amino acids.

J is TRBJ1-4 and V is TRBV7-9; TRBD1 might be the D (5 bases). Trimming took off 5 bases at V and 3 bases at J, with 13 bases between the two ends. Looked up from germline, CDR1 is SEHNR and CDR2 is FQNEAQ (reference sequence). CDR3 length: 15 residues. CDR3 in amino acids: CASSPPRGANEKLFF. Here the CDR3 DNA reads TGTGCCAGCAGCCCACCTAGGGGCGCTAATGAAAAACTGTTTTTT. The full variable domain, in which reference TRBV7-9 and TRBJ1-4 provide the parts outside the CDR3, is DTGVSQNPRHKITKRGQNVTFRCDPISEHNRLYWYRQTLGQGPEFLTYFQNEAQLEKSRLLSDRFSAERPKGSFSTLEIQRTEQGDSAMYLCASSPPRGANEKLFFGSGTQLSVL.

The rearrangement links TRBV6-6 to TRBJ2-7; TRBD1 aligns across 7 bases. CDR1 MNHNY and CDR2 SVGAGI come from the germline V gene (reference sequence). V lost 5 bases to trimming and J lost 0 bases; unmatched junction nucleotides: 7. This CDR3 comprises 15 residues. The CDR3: CASSTWTGLSYEQYF. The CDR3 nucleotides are TGTGCCAGCAGTACTTGGACAGGCCTCTCCTACGAGCAGTACTTC.

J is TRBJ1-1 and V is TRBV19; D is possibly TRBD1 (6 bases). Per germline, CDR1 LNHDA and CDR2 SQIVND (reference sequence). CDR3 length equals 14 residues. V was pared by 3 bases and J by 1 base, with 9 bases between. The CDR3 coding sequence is TGTGCCAGTAGTATTCAAGGGGGGAACACTGAAGCTTTCTTT. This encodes CASSIQGGNTEAFF.

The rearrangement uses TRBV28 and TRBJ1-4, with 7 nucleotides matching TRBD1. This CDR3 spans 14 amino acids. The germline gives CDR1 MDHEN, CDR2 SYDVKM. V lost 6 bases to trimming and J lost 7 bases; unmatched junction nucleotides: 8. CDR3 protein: CASREQGRSEKLFF. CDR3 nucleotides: TGTGCCAGCAGGGAACAGGGGAGGAGTGAAAAACTGTTTTTT.

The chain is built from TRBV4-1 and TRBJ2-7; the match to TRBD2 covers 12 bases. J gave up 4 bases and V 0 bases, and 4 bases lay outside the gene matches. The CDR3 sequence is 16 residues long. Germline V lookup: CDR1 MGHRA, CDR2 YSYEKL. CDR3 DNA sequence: TGCGCCAGCAGCCAAGATAAGCTAGCGGGAGGGTACGAGCAGTACTTC. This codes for CASSQDKLAGGYEQYF.

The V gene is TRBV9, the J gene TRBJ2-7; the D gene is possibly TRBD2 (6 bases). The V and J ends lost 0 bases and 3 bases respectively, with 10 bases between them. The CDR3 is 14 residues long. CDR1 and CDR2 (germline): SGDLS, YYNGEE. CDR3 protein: CASSVGGGDYEQYF. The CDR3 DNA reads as TGTGCCAGCAGCGTAGGGGGCGGGGACTACGAGCAGTACTTC.

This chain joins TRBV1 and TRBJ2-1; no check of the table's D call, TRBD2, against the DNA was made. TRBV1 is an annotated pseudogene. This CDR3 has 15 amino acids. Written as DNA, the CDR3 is TGCACCAGCAGCCCTACCGGGACTAGAGTTTATGAGCAGTTCTTC. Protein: CTSSPTGTRVYEQFF.

This CDR3 reads CASSFGKETQYF. The CDR3 DNA sequence: TGTGCCAGCAGCTTCGGGAAGGAGACCCAGTACTTC. The chain links TRBV7-2 to TRBJ2-5, with a tentative D call TRBD2 (5 bases). Trimming pared 3 bases from V and 5 bases from J, leaving 7 bases between. The germline V gene encodes CDR1 SGHTA and CDR2 FQGNSA. This CDR3 is built from 12 residues.

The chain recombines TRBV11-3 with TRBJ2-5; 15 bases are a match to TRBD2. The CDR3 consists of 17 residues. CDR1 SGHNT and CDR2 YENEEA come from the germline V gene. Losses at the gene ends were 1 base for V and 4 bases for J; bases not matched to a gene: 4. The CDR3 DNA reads TGTGCCAGCAGCTTAGGGACTAGCGGGGGGGCATTAGAGACCCAGTACTTC. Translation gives CASSLGTSGGALETQYF.

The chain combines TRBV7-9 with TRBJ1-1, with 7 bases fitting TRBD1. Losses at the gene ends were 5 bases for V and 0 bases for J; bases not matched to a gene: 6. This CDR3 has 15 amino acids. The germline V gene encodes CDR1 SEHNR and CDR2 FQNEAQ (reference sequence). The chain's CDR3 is CASSRQGRMNTEAFF. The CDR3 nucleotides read TGTGCCAGCAGCAGACAGGGACGAATGAACACTGAAGCTTTCTTT.

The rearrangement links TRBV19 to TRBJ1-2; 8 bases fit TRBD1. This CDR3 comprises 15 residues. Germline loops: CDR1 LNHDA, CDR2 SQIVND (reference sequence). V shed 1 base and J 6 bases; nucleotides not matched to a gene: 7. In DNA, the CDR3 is TGTGCCAGTAGTATAGGGACAGGGCGGGTTCATGGCTACACCTTC. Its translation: CASSIGTGRVHGYTF.

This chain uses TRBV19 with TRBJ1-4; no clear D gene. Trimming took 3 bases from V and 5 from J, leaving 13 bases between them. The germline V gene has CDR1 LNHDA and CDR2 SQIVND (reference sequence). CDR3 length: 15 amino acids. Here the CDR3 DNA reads TGTGCCAGTAGTATCCCGCGGGGTGGGAATGAAAAACTGTTTTTT. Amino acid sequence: CASSIPRGGNEKLFF.

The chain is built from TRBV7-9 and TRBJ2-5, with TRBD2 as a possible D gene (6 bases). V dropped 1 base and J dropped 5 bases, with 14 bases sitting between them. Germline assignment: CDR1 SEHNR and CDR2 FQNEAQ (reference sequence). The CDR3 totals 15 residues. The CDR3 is CASSLVGGVSETQYF. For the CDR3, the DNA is TGTGCCAGCAGCTTAGTGGGCGGGGTCTCGGAGACCCAGTACTTC.

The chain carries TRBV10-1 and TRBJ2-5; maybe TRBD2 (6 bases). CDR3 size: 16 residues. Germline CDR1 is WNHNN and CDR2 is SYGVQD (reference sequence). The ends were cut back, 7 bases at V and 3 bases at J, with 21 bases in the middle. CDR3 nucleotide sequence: TGCGCCAGCATTGTGCGAGGTGGTAGCGGTAAAGAGACCCAGTACTTC. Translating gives CASIVRGGSGKETQYF.

CDR3 protein: CAWSVGGGYGYTF. In nucleotides, the CDR3 is TGTGCCTGGAGTGTAGGCGGGGGCTATGGCTACACCTTC. The chain recombines TRBV30 with TRBJ1-2; a weak D match, TRBD1 (5 bases). Germline V lookup: CDR1 GTSNPN, CDR2 SVGIG (reference sequence). Trimming cost V 0 bases and J 4 bases, with 9 bases left between them. The CDR3 has 13 amino acids.

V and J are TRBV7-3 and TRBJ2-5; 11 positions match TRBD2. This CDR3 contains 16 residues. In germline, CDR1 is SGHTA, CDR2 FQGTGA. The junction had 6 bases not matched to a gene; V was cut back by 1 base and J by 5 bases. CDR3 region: CASSLIASGGWETQYF. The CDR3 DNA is TGTGCCAGCAGCTTAATAGCTAGCGGGGGGTGGGAGACCCAGTACTTC.

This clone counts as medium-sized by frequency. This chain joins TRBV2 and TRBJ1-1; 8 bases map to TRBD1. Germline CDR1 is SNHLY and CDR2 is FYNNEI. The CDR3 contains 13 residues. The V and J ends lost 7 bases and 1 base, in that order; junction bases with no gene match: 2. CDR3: CASKGQGNTEAFF. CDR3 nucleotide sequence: TGTGCCAGCAAAGGACAGGGGAACACTGAAGCTTTCTTT.

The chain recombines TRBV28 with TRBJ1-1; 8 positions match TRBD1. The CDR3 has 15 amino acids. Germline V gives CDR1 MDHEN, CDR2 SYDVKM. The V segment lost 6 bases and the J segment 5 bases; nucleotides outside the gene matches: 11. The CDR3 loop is CASSLPQGEWTEAFF. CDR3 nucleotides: TGTGCCAGCAGCTTACCACAGGGGGAATGGACTGAAGCTTTCTTT.

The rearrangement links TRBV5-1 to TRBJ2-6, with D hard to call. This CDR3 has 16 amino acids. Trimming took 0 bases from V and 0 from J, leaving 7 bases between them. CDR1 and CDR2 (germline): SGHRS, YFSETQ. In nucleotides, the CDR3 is TGCGCCAGCAGCTTGGCATCTAGCTCTGGGGCCAACGTCCTGACTTTC. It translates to CASSLASSSGANVLTF.

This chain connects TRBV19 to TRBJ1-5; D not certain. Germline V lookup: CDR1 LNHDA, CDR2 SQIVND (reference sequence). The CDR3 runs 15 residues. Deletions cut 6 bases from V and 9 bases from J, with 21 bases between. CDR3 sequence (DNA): TGTGCCAGTAGCCTCCAAGACGGAGTGAGTACGCCCCAGCATTTT. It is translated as CASSLQDGVSTPQHF.

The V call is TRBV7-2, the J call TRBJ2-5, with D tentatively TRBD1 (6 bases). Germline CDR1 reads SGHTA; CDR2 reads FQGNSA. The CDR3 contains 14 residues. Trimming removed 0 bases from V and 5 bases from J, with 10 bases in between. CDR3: CASSLARTAETQYF. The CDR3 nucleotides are TGTGCCAGCAGCTTAGCGCGGACAGCGGAGACCCAGTACTTC.

Written as DNA, the CDR3 is TGTGCCAGCGCCGGGGACAACTTCTACGAGCAGTACTTC. Protein product: CASAGDNFYEQYF. The chain uses TRBV2 and TRBJ2-7, with a possible D match to TRBD1 (6 bases). The CDR3 runs to 13 residues. Trimming pared 8 bases from V and 3 bases from J, leaving 14 bases between. From germline, CDR1 is SNHLY and CDR2 FYNNEI.

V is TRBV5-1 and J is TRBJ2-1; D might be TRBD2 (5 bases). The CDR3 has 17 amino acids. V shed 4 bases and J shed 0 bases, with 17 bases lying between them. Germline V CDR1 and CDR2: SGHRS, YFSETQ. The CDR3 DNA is TGCGCCAGCAGCCCTTCTCGAACGGGGAGCTCCTACAATGAGCAGTTCTTC. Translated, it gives CASSPSRTGSSYNEQFF.

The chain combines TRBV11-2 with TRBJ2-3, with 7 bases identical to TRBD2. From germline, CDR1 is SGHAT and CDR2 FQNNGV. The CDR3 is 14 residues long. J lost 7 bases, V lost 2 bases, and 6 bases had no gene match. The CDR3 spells CASSLQLAENTQYF. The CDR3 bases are TGTGCCAGCAGCTTACAGCTAGCGGAAAATACGCAGTATTTT.

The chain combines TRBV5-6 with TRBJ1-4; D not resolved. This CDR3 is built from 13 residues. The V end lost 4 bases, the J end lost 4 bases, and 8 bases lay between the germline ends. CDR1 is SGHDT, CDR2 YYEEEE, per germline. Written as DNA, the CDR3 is TGTGCCAGCAGCCCCGTCAGTAATGAAAAACTGTTTTTT. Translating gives CASSPVSNEKLFF.

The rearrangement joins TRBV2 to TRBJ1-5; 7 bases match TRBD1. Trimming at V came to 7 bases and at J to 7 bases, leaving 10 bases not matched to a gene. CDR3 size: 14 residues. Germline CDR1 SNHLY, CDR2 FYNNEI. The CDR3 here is CASMRGTTGQPQHF. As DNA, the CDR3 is TGTGCCAGCATGAGGGGTACGACAGGGCAGCCCCAGCATTTT.

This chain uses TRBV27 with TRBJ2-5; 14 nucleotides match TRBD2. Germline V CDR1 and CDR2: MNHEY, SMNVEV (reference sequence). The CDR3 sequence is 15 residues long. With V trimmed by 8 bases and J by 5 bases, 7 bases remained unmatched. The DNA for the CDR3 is TGTGCCAGCTCCCGACTAGCGGGGGGGCCGGAGACCCAGTACTTC. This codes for CASSRLAGGPETQYF.

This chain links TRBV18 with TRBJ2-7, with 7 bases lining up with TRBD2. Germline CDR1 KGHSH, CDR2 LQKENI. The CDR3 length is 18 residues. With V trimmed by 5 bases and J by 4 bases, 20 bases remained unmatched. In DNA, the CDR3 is TGTGCCAGCTCATCTGCCGGGACTACTAGCGCCAGTGGTTACGAGCAGTACTTC. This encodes CASSSAGTTSASGYEQYF.

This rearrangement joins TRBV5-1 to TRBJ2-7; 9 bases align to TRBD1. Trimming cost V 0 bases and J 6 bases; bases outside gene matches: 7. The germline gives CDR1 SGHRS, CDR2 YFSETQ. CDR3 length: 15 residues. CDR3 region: CASSLVTGGGREQYF. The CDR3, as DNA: TGCGCCAGCAGCTTGGTGACAGGGGGGGGACGCGAGCAGTACTTC. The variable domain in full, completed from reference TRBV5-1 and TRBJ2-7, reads KAGVTQTPRYLIKTRGQQVTLSCSPISGHRSVSWYQQTPGQGLQFLFEYFSETQRNKGNFPGRFSGRQFSNSRSEMNVSTLELGDSALYLCASSLVTGGGREQYFGPGTRLTVT.